This T cell receptor (beta chain) was captured by sequencing in a study of long-term antiretroviral therapy in people with HIV. They ran version v3.0 of the immunoSEQ assay at survey level. The protocol was immunoSEQ multiplex PCR, while the TCRdb copy is restricted to in-frame clones and leaves out a portion. The sample records approximately 18,000 clones, 80% being singletons. The CDR3 is 15 amino acids. Per the germline V gene, CDR1 is KGHSH and CDR2 is LQKENI. Trimming removed 6 bases from V and 7 bases from J; junction bases left unmatched: 10. The specimen was unsorted PBMCs, collected 0.1 years before starting antiretroviral therapy. V gene TRBV18 combines with J gene TRBJ1-4; 8 nucleotides agree with TRBD1. This sequence was found in a man younger than 30 with HIV. CDR3 nucleotide sequence: TGTGCCAGCTCCCGGCCCGACAGGGGAAGTGAAAAACTGTTTTTT. This sequence encodes CASSRPDRGSEKLFF.